The clone carrying this TCR beta chain was observed a handful of times. The V gene end was trimmed by 5 bases and the J gene end by 4 bases; junction bases not matched to a gene: 4. Germline CDR1 reads MDHEN; CDR2 reads SYDVKM. CDR3 length: 14 amino acids. Preparation of the TCRbeta library was carried out with unique molecular identifiers. TCRdb re-analysed the PCR reads in MiXCR, keeping a single row per CDR3 protein. The data show around 340,000 distinct CDR3 sequences, approximately 12% seen once. The sample is drawn from a study of T-cell reconstitution after alpha-beta-depleted transplantation in children.

This material consisted of PBMCs, taken from the stem cell graft. The V gene is TRBV28, the J gene TRBJ2-1; the match to TRBD1 covers 8 bases. This clonotype originated in a human donor who donated a stem cell graft to a child with Fanconi anemia. This chain's CDR3 is CASSEDRVYNEQFF. The DNA of the CDR3 is TGTGCCAGCAGTGAGGACAGGGTATACAATGAGCAGTTCTTC.